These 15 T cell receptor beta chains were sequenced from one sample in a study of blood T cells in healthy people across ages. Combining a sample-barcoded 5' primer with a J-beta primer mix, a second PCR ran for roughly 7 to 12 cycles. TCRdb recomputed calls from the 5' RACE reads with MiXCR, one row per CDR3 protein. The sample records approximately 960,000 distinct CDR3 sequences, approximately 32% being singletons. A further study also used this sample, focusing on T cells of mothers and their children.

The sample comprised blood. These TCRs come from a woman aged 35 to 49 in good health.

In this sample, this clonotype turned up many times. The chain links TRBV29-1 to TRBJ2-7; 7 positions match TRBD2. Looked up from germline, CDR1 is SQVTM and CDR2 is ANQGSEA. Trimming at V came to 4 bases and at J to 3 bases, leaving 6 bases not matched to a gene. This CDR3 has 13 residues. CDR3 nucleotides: TGCAGCGTTGGAAGCGGGGTAATCTACGAGCAGTACTTC. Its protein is CSVGSGVIYEQYF.

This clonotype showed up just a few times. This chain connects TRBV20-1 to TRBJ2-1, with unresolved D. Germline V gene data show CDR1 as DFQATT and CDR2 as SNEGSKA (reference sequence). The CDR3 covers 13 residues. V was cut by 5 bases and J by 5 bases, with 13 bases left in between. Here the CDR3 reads CSAWTELNNEQFF. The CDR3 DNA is TGCAGTGCTTGGACGGAGCTTAACAATGAGCAGTTCTTC.

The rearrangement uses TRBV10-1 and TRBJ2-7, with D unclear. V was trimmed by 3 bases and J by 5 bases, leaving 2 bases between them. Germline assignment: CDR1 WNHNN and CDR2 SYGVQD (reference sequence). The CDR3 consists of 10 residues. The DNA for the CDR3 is TGCGCCAGCAGTGACAACGAGCAGTACTTC. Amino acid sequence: CASSDNEQYF.

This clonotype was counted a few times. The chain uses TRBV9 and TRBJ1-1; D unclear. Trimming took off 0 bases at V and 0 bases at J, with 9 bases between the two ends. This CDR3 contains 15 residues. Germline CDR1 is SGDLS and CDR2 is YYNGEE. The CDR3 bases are TGTGCCAGCAGCGTAGAAGGAGGCCTGAACACTGAAGCTTTCTTT. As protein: CASSVEGGLNTEAFF.

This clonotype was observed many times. CDR3 in DNA: TGTGCCACCAGCACCTCCGGCGGGCCCTACGAGCAGTACTTC. Residues: CATSTSGGPYEQYF. The J gene is TRBJ2-7, the V gene TRBV15; D possibly corresponds to TRBD2 (5 bases). The CDR3 extends over 14 amino acids. Between the trimmed V and J ends, which lost 4 bases and 2 bases, there was a span of 12 bases. The germline gives CDR1 LNHNV, CDR2 YYDKDF (reference sequence). The full variable domain, its missing parts supplied by reference TRBV15 and TRBJ2-7, is DAMVIQNPRYQVTQFGKPVTLSCSQTLNHNVMYWYQQKSSQAPKLLFHYYDKDFNNEADTPDNFQSRRPNTSFCFLDIRSPGLGDTAMYLCATSTSGGPYEQYFGPGTRLTVT.

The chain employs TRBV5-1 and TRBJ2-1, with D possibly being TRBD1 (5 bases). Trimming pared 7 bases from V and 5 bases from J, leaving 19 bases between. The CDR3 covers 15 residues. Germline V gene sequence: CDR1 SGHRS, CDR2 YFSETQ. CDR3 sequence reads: CASGPSPTAHNEQFF. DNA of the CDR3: TGCGCCAGCGGACCTTCTCCGACAGCCCACAATGAGCAGTTCTTC.

CDR3 in amino acids: CASSQDRQYGYTF. The CDR3 nucleotides are TGCGCCAGCAGCCAAGATAGGCAGTATGGCTACACCTTC. V gene TRBV4-3 combines with J gene TRBJ1-2; the D is unclear. Trimming removed 0 bases from V and 5 bases from J, with 7 bases in between. Germline values: CDR1 LGHNA, CDR2 YSLEER. This CDR3 has 13 amino acids.

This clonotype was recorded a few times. CDR3 sequence reads: CASSPTTGRWSPLHF. The CDR3 DNA sequence: TGTGCCAGCAGTCCAACGACAGGGAGGTGGTCACCCCTCCACTTT. The rearrangement uses TRBV6-1 and TRBJ1-6; TRBD1 agrees at 7 bases. After removal of 5 bases from V and 10 bases from J, the junction contained 11 bases not matched to a gene. This CDR3 is 15 amino acids long. The germline V gene encodes CDR1 MNHNS and CDR2 SASEGT.

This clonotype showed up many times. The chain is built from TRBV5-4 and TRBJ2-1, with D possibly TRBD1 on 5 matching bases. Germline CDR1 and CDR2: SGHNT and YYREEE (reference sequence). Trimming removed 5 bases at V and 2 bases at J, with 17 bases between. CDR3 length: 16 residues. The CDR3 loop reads CASRWVGAGPYNEQFF. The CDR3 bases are TGTGCCAGCAGGTGGGTAGGGGCAGGGCCCTACAATGAGCAGTTCTTC.

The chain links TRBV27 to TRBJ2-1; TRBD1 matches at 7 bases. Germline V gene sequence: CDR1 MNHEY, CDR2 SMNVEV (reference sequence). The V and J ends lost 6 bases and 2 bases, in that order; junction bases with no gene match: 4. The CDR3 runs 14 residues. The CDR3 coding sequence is TGTGCCAGCAGACGGGACAGAGCCTACAATGAGCAGTTCTTC. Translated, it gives CASRRDRAYNEQFF.

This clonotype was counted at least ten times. CDR3 protein: CASSPPTGVNSYNEQFF. In nucleotides, the CDR3 is TGTGCCAGCAGCCCCCCGACAGGGGTTAACTCCTACAATGAGCAGTTCTTC. This chain links TRBV28 with TRBJ2-1, with 8 bases lining up with TRBD1. The junction had 10 bases not matched to a gene; V was cut back by 6 bases and J by 0 bases. Per germline, CDR1 MDHEN and CDR2 SYDVKM. The CDR3 totals 17 residues.

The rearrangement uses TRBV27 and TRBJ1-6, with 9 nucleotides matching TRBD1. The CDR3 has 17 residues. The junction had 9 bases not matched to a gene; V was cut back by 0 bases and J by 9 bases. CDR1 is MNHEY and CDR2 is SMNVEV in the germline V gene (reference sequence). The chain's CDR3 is CASSLSPLDRGSSPLHF. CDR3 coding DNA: TGTGCCAGCAGTTTATCCCCCCTGGACAGGGGTTCTTCACCCCTCCACTTT.

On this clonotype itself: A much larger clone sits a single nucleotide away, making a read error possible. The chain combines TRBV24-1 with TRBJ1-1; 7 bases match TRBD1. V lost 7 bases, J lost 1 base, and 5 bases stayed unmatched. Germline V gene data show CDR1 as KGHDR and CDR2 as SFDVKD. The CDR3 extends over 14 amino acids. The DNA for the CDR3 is TGTGCCACCAGCGCGGGACAGCAGAACACTGAAGCTTTCTTT. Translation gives CATSAGQQNTEAFF.

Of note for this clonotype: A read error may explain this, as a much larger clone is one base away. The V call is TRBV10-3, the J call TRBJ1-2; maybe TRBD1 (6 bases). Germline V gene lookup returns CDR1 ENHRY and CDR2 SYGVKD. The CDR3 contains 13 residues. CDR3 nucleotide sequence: TGTGCCATCAGCCCACAGGGAACCTATGACTACACCTTC. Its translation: CAISPQGTYDYTF.

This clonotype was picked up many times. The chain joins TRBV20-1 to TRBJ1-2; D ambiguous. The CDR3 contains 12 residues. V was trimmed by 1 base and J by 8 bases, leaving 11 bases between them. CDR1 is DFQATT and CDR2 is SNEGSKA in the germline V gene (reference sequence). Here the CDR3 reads CSARVGAGGYTF. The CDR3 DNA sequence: TGCAGTGCTAGAGTAGGAGCGGGCGGCTACACCTTC.